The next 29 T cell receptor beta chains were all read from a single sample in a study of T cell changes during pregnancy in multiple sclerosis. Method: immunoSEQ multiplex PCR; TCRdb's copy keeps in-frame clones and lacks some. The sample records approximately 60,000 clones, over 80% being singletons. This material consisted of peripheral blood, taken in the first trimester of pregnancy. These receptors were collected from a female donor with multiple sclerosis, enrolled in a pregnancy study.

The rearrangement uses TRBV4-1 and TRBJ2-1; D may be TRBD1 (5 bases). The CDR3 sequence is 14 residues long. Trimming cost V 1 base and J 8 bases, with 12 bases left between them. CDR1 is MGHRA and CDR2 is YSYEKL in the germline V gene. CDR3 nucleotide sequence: TGCGCCAGCAGCCAAGTTTTAGGGGTCTATGAGCAGTTCTTC. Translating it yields CASSQVLGVYEQFF.

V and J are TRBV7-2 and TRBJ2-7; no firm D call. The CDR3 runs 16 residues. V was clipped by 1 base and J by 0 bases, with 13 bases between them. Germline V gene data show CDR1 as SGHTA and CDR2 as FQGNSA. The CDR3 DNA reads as TGTGCCAGCAGCTTAGTTTCATTTGGCACCTCCTACGAGCAGTACTTC. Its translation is CASSLVSFGTSYEQYF.

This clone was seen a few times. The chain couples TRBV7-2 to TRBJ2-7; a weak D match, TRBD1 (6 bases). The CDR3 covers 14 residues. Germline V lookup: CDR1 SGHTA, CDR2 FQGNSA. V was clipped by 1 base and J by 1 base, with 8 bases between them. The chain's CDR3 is CASSLDQGSYEQYF. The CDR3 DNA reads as TGTGCCAGCAGCTTAGACCAGGGGTCCTACGAGCAGTACTTC.

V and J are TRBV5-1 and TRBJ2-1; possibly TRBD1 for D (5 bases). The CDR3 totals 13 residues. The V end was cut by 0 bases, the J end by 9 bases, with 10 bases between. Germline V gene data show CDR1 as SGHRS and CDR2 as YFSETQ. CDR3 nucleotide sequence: TGCGCCAGCAGCTTGGGCAGGGAAAGTGAGCAGTTCTTC. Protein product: CASSLGRESEQFF. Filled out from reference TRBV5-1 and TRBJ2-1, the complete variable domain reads KAGVTQTPRYLIKTRGQQVTLSCSPISGHRSVSWYQQTPGQGLQFLFEYFSETQRNKGNFPGRFSGRQFSNSRSEMNVSTLELGDSALYLCASSLGRESEQFFGPGTRLTVL.

CDR3 protein: CASSMPYRSANTGELFF. CDR3 nucleotide sequence: TGTGCCAGTAGTATGCCGTACAGATCAGCGAACACCGGGGAGCTGTTTTTT. The chain carries TRBV19 and TRBJ2-2; D gene unclear. The germline V gene encodes CDR1 LNHDA and CDR2 SQIVND (reference sequence). Trimming removed 3 bases at V and 0 bases at J, with 14 bases between. The CDR3 contains 17 residues.

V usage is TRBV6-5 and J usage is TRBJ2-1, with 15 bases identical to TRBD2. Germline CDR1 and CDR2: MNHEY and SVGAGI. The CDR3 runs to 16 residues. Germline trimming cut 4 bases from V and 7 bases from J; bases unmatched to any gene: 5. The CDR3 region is CASSWGLAGGWNEQFF. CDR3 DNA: TGTGCCAGCAGTTGGGGACTAGCGGGGGGATGGAATGAGCAGTTCTTC.

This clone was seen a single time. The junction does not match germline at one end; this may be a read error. The CDR3 DNA reads as TGCGCCAGCAGCCAGGGAGGGAACTCCGGGGAGCTGTTTTTT. This codes for CASSQGGNSGELFF. The J gene is TRBJ2-2, the V gene TRBV5-1; TRBD2 agrees at 7 bases. The CDR3 length is 14 residues. Germline CDR1 reads SGHRS; CDR2 reads YFSETQ.

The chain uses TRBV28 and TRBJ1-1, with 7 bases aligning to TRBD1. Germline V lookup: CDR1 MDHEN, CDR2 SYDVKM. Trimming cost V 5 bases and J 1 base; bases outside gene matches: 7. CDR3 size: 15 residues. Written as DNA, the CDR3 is TGTGCCAGCAGTACCCCGACAGGGCAGAACACTGAAGCTTTCTTT. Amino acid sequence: CASSTPTGQNTEAFF.

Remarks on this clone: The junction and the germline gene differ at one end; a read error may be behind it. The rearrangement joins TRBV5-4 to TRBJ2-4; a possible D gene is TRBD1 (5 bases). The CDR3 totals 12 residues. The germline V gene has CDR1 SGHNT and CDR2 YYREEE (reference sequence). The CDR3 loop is CASSLGGRALDF. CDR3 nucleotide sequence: TGTGCCAGCAGCTTGGGGGGCCGGGCATTGGACTTC. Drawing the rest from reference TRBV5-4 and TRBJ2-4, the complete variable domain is ETGVTQSPTHLIKTRGQQVTLRCSSQSGHNTVSWYQQALGQGPQFIFQYYREEENGRGNFPPRFSGLQFPNYSSELNVNALELDDSALYLCASSLGGRALDFGAGTRLSVL.

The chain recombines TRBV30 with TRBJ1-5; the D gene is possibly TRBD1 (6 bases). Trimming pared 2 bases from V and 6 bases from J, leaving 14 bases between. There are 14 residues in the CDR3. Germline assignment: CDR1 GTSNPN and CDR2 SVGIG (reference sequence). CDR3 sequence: CAWSRQDEIQPQHF. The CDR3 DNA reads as TGTGCCTGGAGTCGACAGGACGAAATTCAGCCCCAGCATTTT.

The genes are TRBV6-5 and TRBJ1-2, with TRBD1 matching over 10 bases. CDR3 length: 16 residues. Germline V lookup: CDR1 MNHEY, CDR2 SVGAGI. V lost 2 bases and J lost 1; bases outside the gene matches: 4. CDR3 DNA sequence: TGTGCCAGCAGTTACGGGGGGGACAGGGGTAACTATGGCTACACCTTC. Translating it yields CASSYGGDRGNYGYTF.

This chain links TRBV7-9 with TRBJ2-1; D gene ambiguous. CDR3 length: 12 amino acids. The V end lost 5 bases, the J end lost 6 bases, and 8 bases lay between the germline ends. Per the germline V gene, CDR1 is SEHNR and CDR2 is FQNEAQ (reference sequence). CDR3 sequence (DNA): TGTGCCAGCAGCCCCAGTCCCAATGAGCAGTTCTTC. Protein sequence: CASSPSPNEQFF.

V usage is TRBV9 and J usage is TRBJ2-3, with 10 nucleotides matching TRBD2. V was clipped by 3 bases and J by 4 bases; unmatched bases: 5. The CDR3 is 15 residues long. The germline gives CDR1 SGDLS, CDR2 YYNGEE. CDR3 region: CASSAELAGPDTQYF. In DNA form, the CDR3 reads TGTGCCAGCAGCGCGGAACTAGCGGGACCAGATACGCAGTATTTT.

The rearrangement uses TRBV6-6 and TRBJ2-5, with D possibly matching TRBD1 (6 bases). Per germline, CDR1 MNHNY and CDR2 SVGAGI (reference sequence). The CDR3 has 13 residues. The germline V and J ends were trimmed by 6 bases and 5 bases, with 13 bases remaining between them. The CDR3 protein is CASSPRDTETQYF. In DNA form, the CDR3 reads TGTGCCAGCAGCCCTCGGGACACGGAGACCCAGTACTTC.

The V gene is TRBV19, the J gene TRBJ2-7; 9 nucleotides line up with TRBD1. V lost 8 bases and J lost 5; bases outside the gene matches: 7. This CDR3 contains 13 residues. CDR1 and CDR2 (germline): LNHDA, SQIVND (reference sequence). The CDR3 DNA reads TGTGCCAGTGCACTCCGGGACAGGGACGAGCAGTACTTC. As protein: CASALRDRDEQYF.

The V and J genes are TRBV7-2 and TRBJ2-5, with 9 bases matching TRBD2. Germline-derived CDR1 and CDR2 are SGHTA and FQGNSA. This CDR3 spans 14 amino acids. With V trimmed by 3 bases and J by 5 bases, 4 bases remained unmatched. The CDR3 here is CASSFSGSGETQYF. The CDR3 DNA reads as TGTGCCAGCAGCTTTAGCGGGAGTGGGGAGACCCAGTACTTC.

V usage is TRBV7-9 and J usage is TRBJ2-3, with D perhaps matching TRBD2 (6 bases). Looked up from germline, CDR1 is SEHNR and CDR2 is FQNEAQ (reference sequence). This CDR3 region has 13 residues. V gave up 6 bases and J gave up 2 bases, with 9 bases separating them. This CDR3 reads CASSGGATDTQYF. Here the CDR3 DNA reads TGTGCCAGCAGTGGCGGGGCCACAGATACGCAGTATTTT. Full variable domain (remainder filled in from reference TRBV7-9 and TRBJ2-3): DTGVSQNPRHKITKRGQNVTFRCDPISEHNRLYWYRQTLGQGPEFLTYFQNEAQLEKSRLLSDRFSAERPKGSFSTLEIQRTEQGDSAMYLCASSGGATDTQYFGPGTRLTVL.

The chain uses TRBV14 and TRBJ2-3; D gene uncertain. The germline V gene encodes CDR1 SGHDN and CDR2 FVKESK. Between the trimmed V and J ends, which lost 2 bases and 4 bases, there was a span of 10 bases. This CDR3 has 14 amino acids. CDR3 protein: CASSQQVVADTQYF. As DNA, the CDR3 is TGTGCCAGCAGCCAACAAGTCGTAGCAGATACGCAGTATTTT.

The CDR3 loop reads CASSAGQSFYEQYF. CDR3 nucleotide sequence: TGTGCCAGCAGCGCGGGACAGTCGTTTTACGAGCAGTACTTC. The V gene is TRBV6-5, the J gene TRBJ2-7, with D possibly matching TRBD1 (7 bases). V lost 6 bases, J lost 4 bases, and 16 bases lay in between. The germline V gene encodes CDR1 MNHEY and CDR2 SVGAGI. This CDR3 is built from 14 residues.

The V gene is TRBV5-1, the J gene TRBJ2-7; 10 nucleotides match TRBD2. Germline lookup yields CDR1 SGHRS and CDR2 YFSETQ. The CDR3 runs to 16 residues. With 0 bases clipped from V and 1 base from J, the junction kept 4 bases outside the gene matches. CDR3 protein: CASSLVGTSASYEQYF. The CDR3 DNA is TGCGCCAGCAGCTTGGTTGGGACTAGCGCTTCCTACGAGCAGTACTTC.

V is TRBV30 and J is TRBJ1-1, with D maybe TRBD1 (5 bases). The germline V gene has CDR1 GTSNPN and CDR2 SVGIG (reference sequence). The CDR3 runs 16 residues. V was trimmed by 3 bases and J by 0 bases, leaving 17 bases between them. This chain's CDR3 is CAWSPDGGGLNTEAFF. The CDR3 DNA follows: TGTGCCTGGAGCCCCGACGGGGGGGGGTTGAACACTGAAGCTTTCTTT.

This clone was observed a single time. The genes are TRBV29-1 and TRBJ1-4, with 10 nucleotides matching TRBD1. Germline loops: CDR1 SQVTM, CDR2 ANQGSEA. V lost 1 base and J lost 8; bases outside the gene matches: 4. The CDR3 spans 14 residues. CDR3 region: CSVEVGQGGEKLFF. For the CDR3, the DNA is TGCAGCGTTGAAGTAGGACAGGGGGGAGAAAAACTGTTTTTT.

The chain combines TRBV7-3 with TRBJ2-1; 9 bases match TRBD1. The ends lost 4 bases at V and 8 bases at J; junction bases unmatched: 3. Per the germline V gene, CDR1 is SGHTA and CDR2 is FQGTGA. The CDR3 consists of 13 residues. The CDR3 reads CASSSTGGHEQFF. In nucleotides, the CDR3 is TGTGCCAGCAGCTCAACAGGGGGCCATGAGCAGTTCTTC.

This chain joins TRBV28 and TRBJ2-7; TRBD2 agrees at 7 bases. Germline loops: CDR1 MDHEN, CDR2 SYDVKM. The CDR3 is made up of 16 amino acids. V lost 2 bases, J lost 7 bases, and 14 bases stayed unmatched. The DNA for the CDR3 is TGTGCCAGCAGTTTAAGGGCTAGCGGTCCTCGTGGGGAGCAGTACTTC. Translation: CASSLRASGPRGEQYF. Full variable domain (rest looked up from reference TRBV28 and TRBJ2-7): DVKVTQSSRYLVKRTGEKVFLECVQDMDHENMFWYRQDPGLGLRLIYFSYDVKMKEKGDIPEGYSVSREKKERFSLILESASTNQTSMYLCASSLRASGPRGEQYFGPGTRLTVT.

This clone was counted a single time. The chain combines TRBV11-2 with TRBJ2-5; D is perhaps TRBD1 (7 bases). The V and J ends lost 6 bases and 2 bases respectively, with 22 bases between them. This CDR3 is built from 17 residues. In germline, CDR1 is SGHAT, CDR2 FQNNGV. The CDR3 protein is CASRGGQVGVRQETQYF. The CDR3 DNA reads TGTGCCAGCAGGGGAGGACAGGTCGGGGTAAGGCAAGAGACCCAGTACTTC.

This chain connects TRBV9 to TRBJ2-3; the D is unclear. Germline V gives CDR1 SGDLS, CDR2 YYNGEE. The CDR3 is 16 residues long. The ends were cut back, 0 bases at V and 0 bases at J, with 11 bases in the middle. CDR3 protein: CASSVALTGSTDTQYF. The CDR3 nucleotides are TGTGCCAGCAGCGTAGCTCTCACCGGTAGCACAGATACGCAGTATTTT.

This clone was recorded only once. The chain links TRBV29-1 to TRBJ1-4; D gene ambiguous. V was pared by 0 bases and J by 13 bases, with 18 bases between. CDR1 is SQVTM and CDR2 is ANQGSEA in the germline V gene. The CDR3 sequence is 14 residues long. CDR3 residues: CSVEEGNNLGRLFF. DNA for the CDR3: TGCAGCGTTGAAGAAGGAAATAACCTAGGAAGACTGTTTTTT.

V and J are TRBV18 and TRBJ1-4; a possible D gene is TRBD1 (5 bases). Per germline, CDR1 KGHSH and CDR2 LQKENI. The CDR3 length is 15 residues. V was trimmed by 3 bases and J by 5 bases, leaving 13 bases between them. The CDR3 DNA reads TGTGCCAGCTCACCGGACGGAGGGGCGAATGAAAAACTGTTTTTT. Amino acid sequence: CASSPDGGANEKLFF.

The CDR3 spells CASSLELAGGAKEQFF. The CDR3 DNA sequence: TGTGCCAGCAGCTTAGAACTAGCGGGAGGGGCAAAGGAGCAGTTCTTC. The chain employs TRBV7-2 and TRBJ2-1; 13 bases line up with TRBD2. The J segment lost 10 bases and the V segment lost 1 base, leaving 7 bases of the junction unmatched. The CDR3 contains 16 residues. Germline values: CDR1 SGHTA, CDR2 FQGNSA.